This entry features one T cell receptor beta chain sequence. V lost 2 bases and J lost 6, with 13 bases in between. The CDR3 spans 15 residues. Germline CDR1 KGHSH, CDR2 LQKENI. The data are from a study of T cell responses to AZD1222 COVID-19 vaccine. Clones were read by immunoSEQ multiplex PCR, and TCRdb kept only the in-frame ones, dropping some. In the table there are approximately 110,000 clones, over 80% of which are singletons. The material sequenced was peripheral blood, taken on day 0 of AZD1222 vaccination. The sequence was obtained from an adult in good health. The chain uses TRBV18 and TRBJ1-4; D ambiguous. The CDR3 DNA reads TGTGCCAGCTCACCATCGCGGGGAAGTGATGAAAAACTGTTTTTT. Amino acids: CASSPSRGSDEKLFF.